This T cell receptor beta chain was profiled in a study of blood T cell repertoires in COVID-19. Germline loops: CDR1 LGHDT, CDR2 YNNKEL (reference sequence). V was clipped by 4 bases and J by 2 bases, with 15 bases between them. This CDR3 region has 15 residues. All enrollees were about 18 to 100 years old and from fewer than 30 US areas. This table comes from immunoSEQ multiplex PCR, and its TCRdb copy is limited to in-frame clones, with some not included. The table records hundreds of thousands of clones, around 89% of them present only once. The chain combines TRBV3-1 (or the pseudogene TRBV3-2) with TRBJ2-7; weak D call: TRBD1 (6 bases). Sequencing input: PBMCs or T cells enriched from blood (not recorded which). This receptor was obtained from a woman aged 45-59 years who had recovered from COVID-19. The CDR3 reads CASSRGNRTAYEQYF. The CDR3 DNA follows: TGTGCCAGCAGCCGAGGCAACCGGACAGCCTACGAGCAGTACTTC.